The following is a T cell receptor beta chain sequence with its context. The sample is drawn from a study of blood T cell repertoires in COVID-19. In the authors' workflow: Amplification with reference gene primers provided the estimates of nucleated cell counts. Here immunoSEQ multiplex PCR was the method, and the copy in TCRdb shows in-frame clones only, minus some. From that table come the V and J calls and clone size; the DNA was used to work out D and trimming. This sample has fewer than 200,000 clones, with about 83% found just once. V was trimmed by 2 bases and J by 8 bases, leaving 9 bases between them. The CDR3 is made up of 12 amino acids.

This receptor was identified in a man in his forties who had recovered from COVID-19. This chain joins TRBV12-3 or TRBV12-4 and TRBJ1-2; D is possibly TRBD1 (5 bases). Sequencing was done on a sample of peripheral blood. The CDR3 nucleotides are TGTGCCAGCAGTTTACCCTCAGGGGGCTACACCTTC. Encoded protein: CASSLPSGGYTF.